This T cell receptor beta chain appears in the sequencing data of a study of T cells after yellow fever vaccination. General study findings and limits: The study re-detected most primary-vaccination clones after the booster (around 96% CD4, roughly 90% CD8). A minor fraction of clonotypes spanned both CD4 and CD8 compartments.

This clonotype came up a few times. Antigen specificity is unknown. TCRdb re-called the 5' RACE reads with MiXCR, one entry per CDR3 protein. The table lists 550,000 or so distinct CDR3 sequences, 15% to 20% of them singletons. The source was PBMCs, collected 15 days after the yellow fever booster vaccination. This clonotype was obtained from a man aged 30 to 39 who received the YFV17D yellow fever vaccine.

CDR3 amino acids: CASSQVAGGAKNIQYF. CDR3 sequence (DNA): TGCGCCAGCAGCCAAGTGGCAGGTGGGGCCAAAAACATTCAGTACTTC. The genes are TRBV4-3 and TRBJ2-4; D uncertain. V lost 1 base and J lost 1, with 11 bases in between. This CDR3 comprises 16 residues. Germline loops: CDR1 LGHNA, CDR2 YSLEER.